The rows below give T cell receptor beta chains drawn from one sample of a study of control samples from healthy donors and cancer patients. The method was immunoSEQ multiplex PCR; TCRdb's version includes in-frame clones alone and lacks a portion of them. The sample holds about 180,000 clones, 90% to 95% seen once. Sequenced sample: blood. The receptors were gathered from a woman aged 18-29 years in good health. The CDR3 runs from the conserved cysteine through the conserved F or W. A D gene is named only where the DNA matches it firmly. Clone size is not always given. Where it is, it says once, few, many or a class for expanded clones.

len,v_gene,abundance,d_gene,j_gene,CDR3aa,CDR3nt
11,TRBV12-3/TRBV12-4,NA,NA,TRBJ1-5,CASSLGQPQHF,TGTGCCAGCAGTTTAGGTCAGCCCCAGCATTTT
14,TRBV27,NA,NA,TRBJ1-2,CASTPSVGISGYTF,TGTGCCAGCACCCCGAGCGTGGGTATCTCTGGCTACACCTTC
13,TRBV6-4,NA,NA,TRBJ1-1,CASSAFGNTEAFF,TGTGCCAGCAGTGCCTTCGGGAACACTGAAGCTTTCTTT
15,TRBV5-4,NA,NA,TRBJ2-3,CASSVDSTGLDTQYF,TGTGCCAGCAGCGTGGACTCCACCGGGCTCGATACGCAGTATTTT
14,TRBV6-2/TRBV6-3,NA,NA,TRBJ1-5,CASSSVRDNQPQHF,TGTGCCAGCAGTTCGGTAAGGGACAATCAGCCCCAGCATTTT
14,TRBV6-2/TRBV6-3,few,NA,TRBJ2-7,CASSQVNAKVEQYF,TGTGCCAGCAGTCAGGTCAACGCCAAGGTCGAGCAGTACTTC
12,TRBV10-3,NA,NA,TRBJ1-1,CAISEDGREAFF,TGTGCCATCAGTGAGGACGGCCGAGAAGCTTTCTTT
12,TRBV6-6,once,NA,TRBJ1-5,CASSPENQPQHF,TGTGCCAGCAGTCCGGAAAATCAGCCCCAGCATTTT
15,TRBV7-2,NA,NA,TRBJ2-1,CASSTGTASYNEQFF,TGTGCCAGCAGCACAGGGACGGCTTCCTACAATGAGCAGTTCTTC
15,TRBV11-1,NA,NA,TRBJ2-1,CASSLERDPYNEQFF,TGTGCCAGCAGCTTAGAACGGGATCCCTACAATGAGCAGTTCTTC
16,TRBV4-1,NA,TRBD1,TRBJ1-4,CASRFGQGRTNEKLFF,TGCGCCAGCAGATTCGGACAGGGACGAACTAATGAAAAACTGTTTTTT
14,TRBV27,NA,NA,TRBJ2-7,CASSPGRQVYEQYF,TGTGCCAGCAGCCCTGGTAGGCAGGTCTACGAGCAGTACTTC
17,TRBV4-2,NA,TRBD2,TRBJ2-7,CASSQVPLAGGRIRQYF,TGTGCCAGCAGCCAAGTTCCCCTAGCGGGAGGTCGGATCAGGCAGTACTTC
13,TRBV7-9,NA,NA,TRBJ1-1,CASSLEVGTEAFF,TGTGCCAGCAGCTTAGAGGTGGGCACTGAAGCTTTCTTT
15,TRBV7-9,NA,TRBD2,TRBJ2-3,CASSLSGGDTDTQYF,TGTGCCAGCAGCTTAAGCGGGGGGGACACAGATACGCAGTATTTT
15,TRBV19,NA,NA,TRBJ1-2,CASTNSGDRGYGYTF,TGTGCCAGTACAAACTCGGGGGATAGGGGGTATGGCTACACCTTC
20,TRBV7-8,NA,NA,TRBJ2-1,CASSPRGGTLSISSYNEQFF,TGTGCCAGCAGCCCAAGGGGGGGGACCCTTTCCATTAGCTCCTACAATGAGCAGTTCTTC
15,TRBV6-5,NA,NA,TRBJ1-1,CASNRAGERNTEAFF,TGTGCCAGCAATAGGGCAGGGGAAAGGAACACTGAAGCTTTCTTT
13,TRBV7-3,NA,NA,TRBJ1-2,CASSNQGREGYTF,TGTGCCAGCAGCAATCAGGGGAGAGAAGGCTACACCTTC
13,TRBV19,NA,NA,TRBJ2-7,CASALTLTYEQYF,TGTGCCAGTGCACTGACACTTACCTACGAGCAGTACTTC
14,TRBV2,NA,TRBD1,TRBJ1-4,CASSRTGEGEKLFF,TGTGCCAGCAGTAGGACAGGGGAAGGGGAAAAACTGTTTTTT
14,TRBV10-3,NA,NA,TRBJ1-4,CAISDGRGNEKLFF,TGTGCCATCAGTGACGGACGAGGGAATGAAAAACTGTTTTTT
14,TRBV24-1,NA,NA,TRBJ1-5,CATSTGGGNQPQHF,TGTGCCACCAGTACGGGGGGGGGCAATCAGCCCCAGCATTTT
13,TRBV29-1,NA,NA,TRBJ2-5,CSVQGLTQETQYF,TGCAGCGTCCAGGGACTCACACAAGAGACCCAGTACTTC
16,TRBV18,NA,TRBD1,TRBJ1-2,CASSALRDSRDYGYTF,TGTGCCAGCTCAGCCCTACGGGACAGCCGGGACTATGGCTACACCTTC
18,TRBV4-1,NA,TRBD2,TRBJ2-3,CASSQSIQAGAPQGTQYF,TGCGCCAGCAGCCAATCCATTCAAGCGGGGGCCCCTCAGGGTACGCAGTATTTT
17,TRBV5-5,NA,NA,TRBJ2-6,CASSLEGWIAGANVLTF,TGTGCCAGCAGCTTGGAAGGGTGGATTGCTGGGGCCAACGTCCTGACTTTC
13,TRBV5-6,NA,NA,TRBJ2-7,CASSFTGPYEQYF,TGTGCCAGCAGCTTTACAGGACCCTACGAGCAGTACTTC
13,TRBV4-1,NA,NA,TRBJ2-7,CASSLGQKYEQYF,TGCGCCAGCAGCCTCGGACAGAAATACGAGCAGTACTTC
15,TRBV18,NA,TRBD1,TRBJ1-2,CASSPPGQPSYGYTF,TGTGCCAGCTCACCACCGGGACAGCCGAGCTATGGCTACACCTTC
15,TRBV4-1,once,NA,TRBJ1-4,CASSQLQGSVEKLFF,TGCGCCAGCAGCCAACTTCAGGGTTCTGTCGAAAAACTGTTTTTT
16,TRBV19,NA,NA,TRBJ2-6,CASSIERTSGANVLTF,TGTGCCAGTAGTATAGAAAGAACCTCTGGGGCCAACGTCCTGACTTTC
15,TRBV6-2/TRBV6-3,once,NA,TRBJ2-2,CASSYLGGDTGELFF,TGTGCCAGCAGTTATCTTGGAGGGGACACCGGGGAGCTGTTTTTT
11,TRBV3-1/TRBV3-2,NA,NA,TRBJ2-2,CASRLHGELFF,TGTGCCAGCCGACTTCACGGGGAGCTGTTTTTT
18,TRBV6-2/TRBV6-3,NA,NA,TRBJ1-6,CASSSRTGFSSYNSPLHF,TGTGCCAGCAGTTCCCGGACGGGTTTCAGCTCCTATAATTCACCCCTCCACTTT
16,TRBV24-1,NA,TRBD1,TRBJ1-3,CATSAGPGQGGNTIYF,TGTGCCACCAGTGCCGGGCCGGGACAGGGAGGAAACACCATATATTTT
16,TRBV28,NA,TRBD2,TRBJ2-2,CASSATLAGVPRELFF,TGTGCCAGCAGTGCCACTCTAGCGGGAGTCCCCCGGGAGCTGTTTTTT
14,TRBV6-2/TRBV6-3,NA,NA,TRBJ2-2,CASSYLVNTGELFF,TGTGCCAGCAGTTACCTAGTAAACACCGGGGAGCTGTTTTTT
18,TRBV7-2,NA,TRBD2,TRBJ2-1,CASSKSWGTSGVYGEQFF,TGTGCCAGCAGCAAGTCGTGGGGGACTAGCGGGGTATATGGTGAGCAGTTCTTC
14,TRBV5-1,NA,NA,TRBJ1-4,CASSITGTNEKLFF,TGCGCCAGCAGCATAACGGGGACAAATGAAAAACTGTTTTTT
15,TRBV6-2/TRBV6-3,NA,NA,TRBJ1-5,CASSYFLPGTQPQHF,TGTGCCAGCAGTTACTTTCTCCCTGGCACTCAGCCCCAGCATTTT
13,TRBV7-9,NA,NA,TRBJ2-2,CASSAPNTGELFF,TGTGCCAGCAGCGCCCCCAACACCGGGGAGCTGTTTTTT
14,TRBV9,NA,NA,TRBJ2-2,CASSVGSGTGELFF,TGTGCCAGCAGCGTAGGTAGCGGCACCGGGGAGCTGTTTTTT
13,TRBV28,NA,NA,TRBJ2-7,CASSSPPGYEQYF,TGTGCCAGCAGTTCTCCCCCCGGGTACGAGCAGTACTTC
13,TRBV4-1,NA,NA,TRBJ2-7,CASSQTVSYEQYF,TGCGCCAGCAGCCAAACAGTTTCCTACGAGCAGTACTTC